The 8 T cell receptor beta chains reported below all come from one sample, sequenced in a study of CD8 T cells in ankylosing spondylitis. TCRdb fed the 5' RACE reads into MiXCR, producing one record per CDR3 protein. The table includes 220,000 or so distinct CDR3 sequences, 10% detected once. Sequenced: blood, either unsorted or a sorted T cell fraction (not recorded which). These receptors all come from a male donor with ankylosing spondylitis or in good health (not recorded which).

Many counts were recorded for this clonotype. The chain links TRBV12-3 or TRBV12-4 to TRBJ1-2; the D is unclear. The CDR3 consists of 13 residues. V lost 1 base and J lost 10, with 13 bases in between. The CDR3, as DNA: TGTGCCAGCAGTTTAGGGGTAGAACTCGACTACACCTTC. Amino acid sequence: CASSLGVELDYTF.

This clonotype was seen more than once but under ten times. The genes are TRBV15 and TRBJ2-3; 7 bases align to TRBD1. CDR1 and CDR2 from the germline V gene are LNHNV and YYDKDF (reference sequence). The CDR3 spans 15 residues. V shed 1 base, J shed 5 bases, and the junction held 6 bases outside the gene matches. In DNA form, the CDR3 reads TGTGCCACCAGCAGAGTGGGACAGCCCATAGATACGCAGTATTTT. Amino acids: CATSRVGQPIDTQYF.

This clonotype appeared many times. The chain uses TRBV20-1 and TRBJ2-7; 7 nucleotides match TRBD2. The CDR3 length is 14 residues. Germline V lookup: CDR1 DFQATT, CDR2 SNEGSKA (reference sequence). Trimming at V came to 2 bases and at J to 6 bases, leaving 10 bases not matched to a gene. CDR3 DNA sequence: TGCAGTGCTAGATCCCTCGGGGGGTGGGGCGAGCAGTACTTC. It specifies CSARSLGGWGEQYF.

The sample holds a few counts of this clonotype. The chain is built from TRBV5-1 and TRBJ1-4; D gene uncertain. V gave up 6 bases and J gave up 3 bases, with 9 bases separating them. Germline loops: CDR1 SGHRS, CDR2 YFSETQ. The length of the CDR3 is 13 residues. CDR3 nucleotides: TGCGCCAGCAAGGCTAGAGCTAATGAAAAACTGTTTTTT. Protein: CASKARANEKLFF.

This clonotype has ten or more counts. For the CDR3, the DNA is TGTGCCACCACCACGAACACCCTAGCCAAAAACATTCAGTACTTC. The encoded protein is CATTTNTLAKNIQYF. The V gene is TRBV15, the J gene TRBJ2-4, with D unclear. The germline V gene encodes CDR1 LNHNV and CDR2 YYDKDF (reference sequence). The CDR3 length is 15 residues. Trimming shortened V by 7 bases and J by 0 bases, and 13 bases separated the two germline ends.

In nucleotides, the CDR3 is TGTGCCACCAGTGATTTCCCTAGCGGAAGCAATGAGCAGTTCTTC. Translating it yields CATSDFPSGSNEQFF. The V call is TRBV24-1, the J call TRBJ2-1; 7 bases agree with TRBD2. The V and J ends lost 1 base and 6 bases, in that order; junction bases with no gene match: 5. The CDR3 extends over 15 amino acids. The germline V gene encodes CDR1 KGHDR and CDR2 SFDVKD.

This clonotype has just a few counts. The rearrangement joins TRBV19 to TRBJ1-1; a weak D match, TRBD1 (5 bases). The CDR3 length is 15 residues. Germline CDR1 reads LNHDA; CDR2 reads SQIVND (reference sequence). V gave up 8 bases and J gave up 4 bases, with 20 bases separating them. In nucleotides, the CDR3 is TGTGCCAGTCACGATCGACAGAATGATTTCACTGAAGCTTTCTTT. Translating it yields CASHDRQNDFTEAFF.

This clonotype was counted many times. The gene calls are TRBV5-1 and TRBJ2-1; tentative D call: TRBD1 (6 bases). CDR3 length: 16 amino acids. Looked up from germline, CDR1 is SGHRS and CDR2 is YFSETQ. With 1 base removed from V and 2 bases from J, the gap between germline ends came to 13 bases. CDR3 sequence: CASSLSGTQPYNEQFF. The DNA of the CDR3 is TGCGCCAGCAGCTTGTCCGGGACACAACCCTACAATGAGCAGTTCTTC. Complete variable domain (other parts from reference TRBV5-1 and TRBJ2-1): KAGVTQTPRYLIKTRGQQVTLSCSPISGHRSVSWYQQTPGQGLQFLFEYFSETQRNKGNFPGRFSGRQFSNSRSEMNVSTLELGDSALYLCASSLSGTQPYNEQFFGPGTRLTVL.